The TCR beta chain described here comes from a study of blood T cell repertoires in COVID-19. Overall study context: Specimens from acute and convalescent COVID-19 originated in the United States, Italy and Spain.

This clone showed up just once. Study processing details: Counts of nucleated cells, estimated from reference gene primer amplification, were obtained. The table came from immunoSEQ multiplex PCR; TCRdb's copy has only in-frame clones and leaves some out. V and J calls and clone size are given by that table; D and trimming were obtained from the DNA. The sample gives approximately 230,000 clones, roughly 87% of which show up once; around 6% is in the top ten. Recruits, aged roughly 18 to 100 years, lived in 20 to 30 US areas. In germline, CDR1 is SNHLY, CDR2 FYNNEI. V lost 5 bases to trimming and J lost 4 bases; unmatched junction nucleotides: 3. This CDR3 has 13 amino acids.

J is TRBJ2-5 and V is TRBV2; the match to TRBD1 covers 8 bases. The sample consisted of PBMCs or T cells enriched from blood (not recorded which). This TCR came from a woman in her 30s with acute COVID-19. The CDR3 region has the DNA TGTGCCAGCAGTAGGACAGGGCCAGAGACCCAGTACTTC. Translating gives CASSRTGPETQYF.